This T cell receptor beta chain was found in a study of T cell responses to AZD1222 COVID-19 vaccine. Whole-study findings and limits: Clonal diversity was possibly underestimated, and the donors were mostly white British, with more females. At baseline, seropositivity was found in only a handful of AZD1222 recipients. Sampling captured repertoires only after the peak T cell response.

The study pooled second doses at about 4 or about 12 weeks. Assay used: immunoSEQ multiplex PCR; TCRdb lists only in-frame clones, some missing. The sample has some 150,000 clones; 90% to 95% are singletons. This CDR3 is 13 amino acids long. V shed 7 bases and J shed 1 base, with 8 bases lying between them. The table lists this clone with a count of one. Its antigen is currently unknown. Sequencing was performed on peripheral blood, taken 28 days after the second AZD1222 dose. The rearrangement joins TRBV12-3 or TRBV12-4 to TRBJ1-3; D not certain. The receptor comes from an adult who received the AZD1222 COVID-19 vaccine. The chain's CDR3 is CASTRGSGNTIYF. CDR3 coding DNA: TGTGCCAGCACCCGGGGATCTGGAAACACCATATATTTT.